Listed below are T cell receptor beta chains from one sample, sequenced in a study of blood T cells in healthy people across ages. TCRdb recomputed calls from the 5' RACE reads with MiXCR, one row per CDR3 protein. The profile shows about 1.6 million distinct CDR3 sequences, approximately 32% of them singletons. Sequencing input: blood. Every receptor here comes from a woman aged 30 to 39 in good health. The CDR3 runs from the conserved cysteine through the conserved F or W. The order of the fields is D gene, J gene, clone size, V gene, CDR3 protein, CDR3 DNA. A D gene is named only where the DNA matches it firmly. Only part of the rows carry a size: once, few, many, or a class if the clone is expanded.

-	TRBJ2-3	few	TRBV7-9	CASSSPGRTFDTQYF	TGTGCCAGCAGTTCCCCGGGACGGACTTTTGATACGCAGTATTTT
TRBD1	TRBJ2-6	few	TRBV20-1	CSASRDRAPGANVLTF	TGCAGTGCTAGCCGGGACAGGGCCCCCGGGGCCAACGTCCTGACTTTC
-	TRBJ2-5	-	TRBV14	CASSHRRESAETQYF	TGTGCCAGCAGCCACCGTCGGGAGAGTGCGGAGACCCAGTACTTC
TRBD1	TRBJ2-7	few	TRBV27	CASSADRDGQYF	TGTGCCAGCAGCGCGGACAGGGACGGGCAGTACTTC
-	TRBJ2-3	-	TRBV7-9	CASGLVSGGTDTQYF	TGTGCCAGCGGTCTCGTGAGCGGAGGCACAGATACGCAGTATTTT
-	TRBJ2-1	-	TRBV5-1	CASAEDRQDLYNEQFF	TGCGCCAGCGCCGAGGATCGGCAGGACCTCTACAATGAGCAGTTCTTC
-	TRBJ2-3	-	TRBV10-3	CAISDRTDTQYF	TGTGCCATCAGTGACCGGACAGATACGCAGTATTTT
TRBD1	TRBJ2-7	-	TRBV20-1	CSAPRTGAREQYF	TGCAGTGCTCCGCGGACAGGGGCGAGGGAGCAGTACTTC
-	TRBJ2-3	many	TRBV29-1	CSVDGGTTQYF	TGCAGCGTTGATGGGGGAACCACGCAGTATTTT
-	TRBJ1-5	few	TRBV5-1	CASSSWRVNQPQHF	TGCGCCAGCAGCTCGTGGAGGGTCAATCAGCCCCAGCATTTT
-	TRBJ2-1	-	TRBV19	CASSIMGGSYNEQFF	TGTGCCAGTAGTATAATGGGGGGCTCCTACAATGAGCAGTTCTTC
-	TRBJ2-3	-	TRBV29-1	CSILDPTDTQYF	TGCAGCATTCTAGATCCCACAGATACGCAGTATTTT
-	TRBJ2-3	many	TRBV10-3	CAIHGTSTDTQYF	TGTGCCATCCATGGAACTAGCACAGATACGCAGTATTTT
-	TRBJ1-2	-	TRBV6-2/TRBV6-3	CASRRNFYGYTF	TGTGCCAGCCGTCGGAATTTCTATGGCTACACCTTC
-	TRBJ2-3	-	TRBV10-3	CAIRSHGDTDTQYF	TGTGCCATCCGGAGCCACGGCGACACAGATACGCAGTATTTT
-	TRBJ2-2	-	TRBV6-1	CASSGGRYTGELFF	TGTGCCAGCAGCGGGGGTCGATACACCGGGGAGCTGTTTTTT
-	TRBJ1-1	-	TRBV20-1	CSARIDGPVTGNTEAFF	TGCAGTGCTAGAATTGACGGCCCTGTTACGGGGAACACTGAAGCTTTCTTT
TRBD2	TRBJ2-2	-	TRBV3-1	CASSQERGGTSSPGELFF	TGTGCCAGCAGCCAAGAGAGGGGCGGGACTAGCTCCCCCGGGGAGCTGTTTTTT
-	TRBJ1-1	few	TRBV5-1	CASSFWGWGTEAFF	TGCGCCAGCAGCTTCTGGGGTTGGGGGACTGAAGCTTTCTTT
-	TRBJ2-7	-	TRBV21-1	CASSNYYRGSRQYF	TGTGCCAGCAGCAATTACTACAGGGGGAGCAGGCAGTACTTC
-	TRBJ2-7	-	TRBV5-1	CVSSLALANEQYF	TGCGTCAGCAGCTTGGCCTTGGCTAACGAGCAGTACTTC
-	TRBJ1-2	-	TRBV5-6	CASSLRNVGVRYGYTF	TGTGCCAGCAGCTTGCGGAACGTGGGGGTGCGGTATGGCTACACCTTC
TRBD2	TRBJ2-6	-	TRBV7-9	CASSTWGLAGAGANVRTF	TGTGCCAGCAGCACCTGGGGACTAGCGGGAGCCGGGGCCAACGTCCGGACTTTC
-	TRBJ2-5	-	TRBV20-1	CSAMRQAGGWETQYF	TGCAGTGCTATGCGACAGGCCGGGGGTTGGGAGACCCAGTACTTC
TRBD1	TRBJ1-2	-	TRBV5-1	CASSLDRGERDGYTF	TGCGCCAGCAGCTTAGACAGGGGGGAACGAGATGGCTACACCTTC
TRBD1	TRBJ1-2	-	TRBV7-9	CASSPTVTGAVYGYTF	TGTGCCAGCAGCCCCACGGTGACAGGGGCCGTTTATGGCTACACCTTC
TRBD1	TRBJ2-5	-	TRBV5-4	CASSSGQDKETQYF	TGTGCCAGCAGTTCCGGACAGGACAAAGAGACCCAGTACTTC
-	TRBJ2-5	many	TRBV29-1	CSAEELKETQYF	TGCAGCGCCGAAGAACTAAAAGAGACCCAGTACTTC
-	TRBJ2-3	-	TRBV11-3	CASSLQEGEDTQYF	TGTGCCAGCAGCTTGCAGGAAGGAGAAGATACGCAGTATTTT
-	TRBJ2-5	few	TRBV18	CASSPLAFQETQYF	TGTGCCAGCTCACCACTTGCGTTTCAAGAGACCCAGTACTTC
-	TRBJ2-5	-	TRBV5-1	CASSPGGRKETQYF	TGCGCCAGCAGCCCGGGCGGCAGGAAAGAGACCCAGTACTTC
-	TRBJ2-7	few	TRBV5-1	CASSLGAEAYEQYF	TGCGCCAGCAGCTTGGGTGCGGAGGCCTACGAGCAGTACTTC
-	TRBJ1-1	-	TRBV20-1	CSAKSEAFF	TGCAGTGCTAAGAGTGAAGCTTTCTTT
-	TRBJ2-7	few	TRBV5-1	CASSLGTRVDEQYF	TGCGCCAGCAGCTTGGGGACTCGGGTTGACGAGCAGTACTTC
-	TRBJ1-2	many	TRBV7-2	CASSPAGNYGYTF	TGTGCCAGCAGCCCAGCGGGAAACTATGGCTACACCTTC
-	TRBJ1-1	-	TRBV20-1	CSARIRGAGTEAFF	TGCAGTGCTAGGATCAGGGGCGCGGGCACTGAAGCTTTCTTT
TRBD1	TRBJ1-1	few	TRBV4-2	CASSRSGQYVPEAFF	TGTGCCAGCAGCCGCTCGGGACAGTATGTCCCTGAAGCTTTCTTT
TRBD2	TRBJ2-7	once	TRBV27	CASSLFQRGRLYEQYF	TGTGCCAGCAGTTTGTTCCAGCGGGGTCGACTCTACGAGCAGTACTTC
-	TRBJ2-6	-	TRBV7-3	CASSTALFSGANVLTF	TGTGCCAGCAGCACCGCCCTATTCTCTGGGGCCAACGTCCTGACTTTC
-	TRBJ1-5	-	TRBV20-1	CSAISGSNQPQHF	TGCAGTGCTATATCGGGTTCTAATCAGCCCCAGCATTTT
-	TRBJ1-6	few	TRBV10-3	CAIGREINSPLHF	TGTGCCATCGGCCGTGAGATTAATTCACCCCTCCACTTT
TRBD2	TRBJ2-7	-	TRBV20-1	CSATATSGVSYEQYF	TGCAGTGCTACCGCGACTAGCGGGGTATCCTACGAGCAGTACTTC
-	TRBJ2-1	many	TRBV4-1	CASSLGQPIYNEQFF	TGCGCCAGCAGCCTTGGACAGCCCATATACAATGAGCAGTTCTTC
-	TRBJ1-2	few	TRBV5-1	CASSLDTSRGPGGHTF	TGCGCCAGCAGCTTGGACACCAGTAGGGGCCCTGGTGGTCACACCTTC
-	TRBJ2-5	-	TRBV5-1	CASSSQYVETQYF	TGCGCCAGCAGCTCTCAATATGTGGAGACCCAGTACTTC
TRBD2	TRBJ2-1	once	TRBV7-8	CASSLDPLPAGGRNEQFF	TGTGCCAGCAGCTTAGATCCTCTACCGGCGGGAGGGAGGAATGAGCAGTTCTTC
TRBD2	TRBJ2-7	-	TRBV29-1	CSHSSGTGVGEQYF	TGCAGCCATTCTAGCGGGACTGGAGTGGGGGAGCAGTACTTC
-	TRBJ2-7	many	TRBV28	CASSLRQGLSYEQYF	TGTGCCAGCAGCTTAAGGCAGGGGCTATCCTACGAGCAGTACTTC
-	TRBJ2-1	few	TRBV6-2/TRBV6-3	CASSSGVLGYNEQFF	TGTGCCAGCAGTTCGGGGGTACTGGGTTACAATGAGCAGTTCTTC
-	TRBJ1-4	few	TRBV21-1	CATPRQVNEKLFF	TGTGCCACTCCGCGGCAGGTTAATGAAAAACTGTTTTTT
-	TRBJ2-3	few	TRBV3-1	CASSLGQGHGDTQYF	TGTGCCAGCAGCCTGGGGCAGGGCCACGGAGATACGCAGTATTTT
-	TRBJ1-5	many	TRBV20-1	CSARGRGNSNQPQHF	TGCAGTGCTAGAGGTCGGGGGAATAGCAATCAGCCCCAGCATTTT